The T cell receptor beta chain described here comes from a study of CD8 T cells in Susac syndrome. An input of 0.5 to 1 ug of RNA was subjected to reverse transcription using random hexamers. TCRdb analysed the immunoSEQ multiplex PCR reads with MiXCR anew, one entry per CDR3 protein. The sample yields 250,000 to 300,000 distinct CDR3 sequences, approximately 81% seen once. Germline CDR1 and CDR2: MGHRA and YSYEKL. The CDR3 runs to 13 residues. The specimen sequenced was CD8+ T cells from PBMCs. The TCR sequence derives from a human donor with multiple sclerosis. V and J are TRBV4-1 and TRBJ2-2; a possible D gene is TRBD2 (5 bases). The CDR3 DNA reads TGCGACTTAGGCGGGTGGAACACCGGGGAGCTGTTTTTT. Its protein product is CDLGGWNTGELFF.